What follows describes a single T cell receptor beta chain. Its cognate antigen is unknown. The trim removed 5 bases at V and 3 bases at J, leaving 7 bases unmatched. The CDR3 totals 14 residues. CDR1 is MNHEY and CDR2 is SMNVEV in the germline V gene (reference sequence). CD4+ naive, central memory, regulatory and stem cell-like memory subsets were isolated by sorting on CD45RO/CCR7/CD25/CD127/CD95/CD27. Sequenced material consisted of expressed TCRB transcripts (all of the isolated RNA was reverse transcribed). The data were produced by immunoSEQ multiplex PCR, yet TCRdb's version contains in-frame clones alone and is incomplete. The sample records 200,000 to 250,000 clones, over 9.5% being singletons. This sample is drawn from a study of beta chain features in type 1 diabetes. General study findings and limits: In patients and controls equally, PCR might favor templates that are shorter. Because the template was cDNA, high-expressing cells might be over-represented. When VDJ junctions were examined, type 1 diabetes patients showed fewer insertions and more deletions.

The sample was naive CD4+ T cells from blood. The rearrangement joins TRBV27 to TRBJ2-7; 7 bases line up with TRBD1. The receptor was isolated from a woman between 18 and 29 years old in good health. The CDR3 protein is CASSRTGILYEQYF. The CDR3 DNA reads as TGTGCCAGCAGTAGGACAGGCATCCTCTACGAGCAGTACTTC.